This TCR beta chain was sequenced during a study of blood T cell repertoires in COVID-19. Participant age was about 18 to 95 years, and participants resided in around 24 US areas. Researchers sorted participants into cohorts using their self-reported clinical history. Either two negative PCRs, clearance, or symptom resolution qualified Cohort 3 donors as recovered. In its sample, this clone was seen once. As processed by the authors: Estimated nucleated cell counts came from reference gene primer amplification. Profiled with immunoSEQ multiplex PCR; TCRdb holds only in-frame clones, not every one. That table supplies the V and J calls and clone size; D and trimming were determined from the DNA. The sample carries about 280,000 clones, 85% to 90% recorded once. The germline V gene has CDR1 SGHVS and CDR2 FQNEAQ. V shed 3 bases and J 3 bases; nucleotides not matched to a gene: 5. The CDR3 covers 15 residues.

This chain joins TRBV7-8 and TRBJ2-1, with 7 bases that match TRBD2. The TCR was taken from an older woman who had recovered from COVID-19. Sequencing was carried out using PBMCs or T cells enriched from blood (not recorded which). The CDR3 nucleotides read TGTGCCAGCAGCTTCTCGACTAGCTTCTACAATGAGCAGTTCTTC. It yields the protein CASSFSTSFYNEQFF.